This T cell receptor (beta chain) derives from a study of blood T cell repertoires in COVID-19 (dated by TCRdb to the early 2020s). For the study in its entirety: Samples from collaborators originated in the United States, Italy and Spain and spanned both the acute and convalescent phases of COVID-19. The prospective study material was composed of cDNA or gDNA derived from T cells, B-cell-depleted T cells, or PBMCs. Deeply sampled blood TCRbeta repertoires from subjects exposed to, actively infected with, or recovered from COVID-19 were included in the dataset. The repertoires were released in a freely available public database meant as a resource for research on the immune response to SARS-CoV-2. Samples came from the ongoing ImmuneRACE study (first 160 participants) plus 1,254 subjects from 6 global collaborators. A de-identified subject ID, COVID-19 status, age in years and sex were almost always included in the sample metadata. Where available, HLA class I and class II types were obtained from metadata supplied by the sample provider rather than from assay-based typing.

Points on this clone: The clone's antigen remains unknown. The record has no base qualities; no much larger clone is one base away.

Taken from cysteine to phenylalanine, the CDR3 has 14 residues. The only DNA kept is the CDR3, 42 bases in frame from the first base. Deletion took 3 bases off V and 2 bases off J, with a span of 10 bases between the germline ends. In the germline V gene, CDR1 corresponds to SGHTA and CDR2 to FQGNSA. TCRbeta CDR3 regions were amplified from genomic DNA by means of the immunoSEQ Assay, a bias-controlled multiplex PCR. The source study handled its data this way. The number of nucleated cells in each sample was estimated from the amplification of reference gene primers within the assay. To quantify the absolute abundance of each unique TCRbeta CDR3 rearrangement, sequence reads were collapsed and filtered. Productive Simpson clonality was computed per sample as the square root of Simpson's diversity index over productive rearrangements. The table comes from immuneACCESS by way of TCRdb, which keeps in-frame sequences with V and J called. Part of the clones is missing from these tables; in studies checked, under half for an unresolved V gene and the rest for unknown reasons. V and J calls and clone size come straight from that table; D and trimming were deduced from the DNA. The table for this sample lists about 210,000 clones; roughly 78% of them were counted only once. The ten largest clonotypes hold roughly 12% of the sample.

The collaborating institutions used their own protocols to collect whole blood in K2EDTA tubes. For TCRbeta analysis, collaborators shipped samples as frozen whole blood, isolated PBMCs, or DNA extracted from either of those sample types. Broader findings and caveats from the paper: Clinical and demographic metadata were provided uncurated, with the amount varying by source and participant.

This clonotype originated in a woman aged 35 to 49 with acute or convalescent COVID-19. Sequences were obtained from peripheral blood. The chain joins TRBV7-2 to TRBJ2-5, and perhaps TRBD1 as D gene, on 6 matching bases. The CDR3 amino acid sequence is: CASSFRDNQETQYF. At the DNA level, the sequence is TGTGCCAGCAGCTTTAGGGACAATCAAGAGACCCAGTACTTC.